This entry concerns a single T cell receptor beta chain. It is unclear where the CDR3 begins or ends on the DNA, so no DNA is shown, and the CDR3 is as TCRdb lists it. The assay was immunoSEQ multiplex PCR, and TCRdb's table has in-frame clones only and misses some. Among about 210,000 clones listed, around 88% were seen once. The data are from a study of blood T cell repertoires in COVID-19. The CDR3 is made up of 19 amino acids, end residues included. Input material: PBMCs or T cells enriched from blood (not recorded which). This clonotype was sampled from a woman in her thirties or forties with acute COVID-19. The chain is built from TRBV21-1 and TRBJ2-6; TRBD2 was called by the table and not checked on the DNA. TRBV21-1 is deemed a pseudogene. The CDR3: CASSKVGGGTTSGANVLTF.